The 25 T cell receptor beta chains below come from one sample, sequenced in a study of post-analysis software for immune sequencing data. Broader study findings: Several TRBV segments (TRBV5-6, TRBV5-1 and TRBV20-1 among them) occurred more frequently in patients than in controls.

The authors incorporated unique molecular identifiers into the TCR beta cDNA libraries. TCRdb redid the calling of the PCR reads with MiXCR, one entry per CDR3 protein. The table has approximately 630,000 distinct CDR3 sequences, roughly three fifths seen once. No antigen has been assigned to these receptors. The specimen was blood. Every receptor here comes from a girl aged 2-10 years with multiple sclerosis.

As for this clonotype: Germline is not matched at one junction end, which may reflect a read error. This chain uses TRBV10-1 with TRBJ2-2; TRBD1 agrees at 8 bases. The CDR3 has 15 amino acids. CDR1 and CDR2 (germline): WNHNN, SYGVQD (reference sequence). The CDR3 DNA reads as TGCGCCAGCAGTGAGCTGGCAGGGGGCACCGGGGAGCGGTTTTTT. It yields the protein CASSELAGGTGERFF.

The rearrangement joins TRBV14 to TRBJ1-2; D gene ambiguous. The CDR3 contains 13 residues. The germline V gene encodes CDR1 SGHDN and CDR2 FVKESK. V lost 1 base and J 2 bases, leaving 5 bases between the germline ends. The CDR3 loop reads CASSQVNNYGYTF. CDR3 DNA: TGTGCCAGCAGCCAAGTCAACAACTATGGCTACACCTTC.

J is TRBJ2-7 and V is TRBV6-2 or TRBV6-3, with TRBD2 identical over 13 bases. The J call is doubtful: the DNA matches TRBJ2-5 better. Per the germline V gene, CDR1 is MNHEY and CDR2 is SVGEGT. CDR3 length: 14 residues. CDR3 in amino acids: CASTSGGAIETQYF. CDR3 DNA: TGTGCCAGTACTAGCGGGGGGGCCATCGAGACCCAGTACTTC.

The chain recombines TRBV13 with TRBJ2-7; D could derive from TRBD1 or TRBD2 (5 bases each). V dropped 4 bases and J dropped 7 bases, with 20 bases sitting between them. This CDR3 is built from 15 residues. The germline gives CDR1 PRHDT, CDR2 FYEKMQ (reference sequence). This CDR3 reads CASSWGSGIVGEQYF. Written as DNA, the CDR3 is TGTGCCAGCAGCTGGGGGTCGGGAATTGTGGGAGAGCAGTACTTC.

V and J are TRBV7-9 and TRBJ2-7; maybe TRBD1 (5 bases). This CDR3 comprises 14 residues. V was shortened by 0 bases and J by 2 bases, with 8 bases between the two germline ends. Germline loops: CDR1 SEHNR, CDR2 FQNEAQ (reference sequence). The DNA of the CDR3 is TGTGCCAGCAGCTTAGCTGGGGCCCCCTACGAGCAGTACTTC. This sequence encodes CASSLAGAPYEQYF.

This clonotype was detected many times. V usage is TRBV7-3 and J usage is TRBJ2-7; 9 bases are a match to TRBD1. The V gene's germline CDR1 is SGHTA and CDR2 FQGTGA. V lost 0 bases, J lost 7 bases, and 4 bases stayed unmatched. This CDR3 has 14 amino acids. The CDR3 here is CASSLTEDRGEQYF. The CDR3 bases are TGTGCCAGCAGCTTAACGGAGGACAGGGGTGAGCAGTACTTC.

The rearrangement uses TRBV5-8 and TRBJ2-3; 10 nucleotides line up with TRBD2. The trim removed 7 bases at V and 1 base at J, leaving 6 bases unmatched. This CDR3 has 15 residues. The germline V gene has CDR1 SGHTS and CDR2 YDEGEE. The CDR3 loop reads CASAYGTSGTDTQYF. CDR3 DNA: TGTGCCAGCGCTTACGGGACTAGCGGCACAGATACGCAGTATTTT.

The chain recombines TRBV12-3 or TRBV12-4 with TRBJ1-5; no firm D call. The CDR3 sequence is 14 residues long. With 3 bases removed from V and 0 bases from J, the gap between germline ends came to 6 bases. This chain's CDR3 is CASSLRASNQPQHF. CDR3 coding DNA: TGTGCCAGCAGTTTGCGGGCTAGCAATCAGCCCCAGCATTTT.

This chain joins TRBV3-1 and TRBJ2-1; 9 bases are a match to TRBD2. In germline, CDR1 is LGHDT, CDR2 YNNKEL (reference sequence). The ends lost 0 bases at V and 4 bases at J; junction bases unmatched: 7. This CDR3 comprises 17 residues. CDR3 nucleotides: TGTGCCAGCAGCCAAGATTTAGCGACTAGCGGATACAATGAGCAGTTCTTC. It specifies CASSQDLATSGYNEQFF.

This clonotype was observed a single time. This CDR3 is CASSYQGNSYEQYF. CDR3 in DNA: TGTGCCAGCAGTTATCAGGGGAACTCCTACGAGCAGTACTTC. V gene TRBV6-2 or TRBV6-3 combines with J gene TRBJ2-7, with D perhaps TRBD1 (6 bases). The CDR3 consists of 14 residues. Germline V CDR1 and CDR2: MNHEY, SVGEGT. Trimming took 3 bases from V and 0 from J, leaving 9 bases between them.

CDR3 sequence (DNA): TGTGCCAGCAGCCCCGTGACAGGATGGAGTGAAAAACTGTTTTTT. It translates to CASSPVTGWSEKLFF. This chain links TRBV11-2 with TRBJ1-4; possibly TRBD1 for D (6 bases). Between the trimmed V and J ends, which lost 5 bases and 7 bases, there was a span of 17 bases. Germline V gene lookup returns CDR1 SGHAT and CDR2 FQNNGV. The CDR3 loop spans 15 amino acids. Complete variable domain (other parts from reference TRBV11-2 and TRBJ1-4): EAGVAQSPRYKIIEKRQSVAFWCNPISGHATLYWYQQILGQGPKLLIQFQNNGVVDDSQLPKDRFSAERLKGVDSTLKIQPAKLEDSAVYLCASSPVTGWSEKLFFGSGTQLSVL.

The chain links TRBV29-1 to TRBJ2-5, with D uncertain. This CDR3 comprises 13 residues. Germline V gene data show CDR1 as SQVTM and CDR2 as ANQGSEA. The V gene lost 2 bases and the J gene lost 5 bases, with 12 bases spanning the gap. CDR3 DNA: TGCAGCGTTGAATTCGAAAGTCGGGAGACCCAGTACTTC. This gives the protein CSVEFESRETQYF.

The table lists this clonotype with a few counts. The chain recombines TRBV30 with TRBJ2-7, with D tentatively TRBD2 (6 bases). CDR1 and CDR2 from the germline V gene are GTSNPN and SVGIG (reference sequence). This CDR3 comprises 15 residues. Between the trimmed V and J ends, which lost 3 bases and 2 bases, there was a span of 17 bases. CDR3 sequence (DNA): TGTGCCTGGAGCGAGGGCCCTGCGGGGCCCTACGAGCAGTACTTC. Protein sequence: CAWSEGPAGPYEQYF.

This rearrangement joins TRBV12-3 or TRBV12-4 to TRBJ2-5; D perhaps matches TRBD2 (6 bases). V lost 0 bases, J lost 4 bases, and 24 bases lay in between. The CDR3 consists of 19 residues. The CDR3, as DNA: TGTGCCAGCAGTTTAGCGCTCGCCAGCGGGCCCAGGAGTGGAGAGACCCAGTACTTC. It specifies CASSLALASGPRSGETQYF.

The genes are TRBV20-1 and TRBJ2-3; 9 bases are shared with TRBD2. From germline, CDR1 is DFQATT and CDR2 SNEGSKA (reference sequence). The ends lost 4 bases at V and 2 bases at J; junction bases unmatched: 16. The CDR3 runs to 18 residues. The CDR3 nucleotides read TGCAGTGCTAATCCGGTGATAGCGGGGGACCTACACACAGATACGCAGTATTTT. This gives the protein CSANPVIAGDLHTDTQYF.

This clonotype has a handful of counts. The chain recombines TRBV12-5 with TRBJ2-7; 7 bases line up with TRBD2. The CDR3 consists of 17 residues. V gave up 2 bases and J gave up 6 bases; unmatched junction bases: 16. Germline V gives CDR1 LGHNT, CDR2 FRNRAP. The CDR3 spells CASGLSPRDYWVPEQYF. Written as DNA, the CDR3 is TGTGCTAGTGGTTTGTCTCCCCGGGACTATTGGGTTCCCGAGCAGTACTTC.

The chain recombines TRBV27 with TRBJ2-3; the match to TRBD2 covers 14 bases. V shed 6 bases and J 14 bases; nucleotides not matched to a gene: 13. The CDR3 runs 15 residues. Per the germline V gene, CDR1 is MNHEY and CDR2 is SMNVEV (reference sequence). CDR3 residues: CASRTSGGARSFPYF. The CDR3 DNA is TGTGCCAGCAGGACTAGCGGGGGGGCACGATCGTTTCCGTATTTT.

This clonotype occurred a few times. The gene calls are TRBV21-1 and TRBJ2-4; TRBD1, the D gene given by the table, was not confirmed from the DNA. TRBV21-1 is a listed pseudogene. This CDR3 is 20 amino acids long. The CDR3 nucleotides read TGTGCCAGCAGCAAAGGACAGCTTTCGGGGGAAAGAGACTCCAAAAACATTCAGTACTTC. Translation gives CASSKGQLSGERDSKNIQYF.

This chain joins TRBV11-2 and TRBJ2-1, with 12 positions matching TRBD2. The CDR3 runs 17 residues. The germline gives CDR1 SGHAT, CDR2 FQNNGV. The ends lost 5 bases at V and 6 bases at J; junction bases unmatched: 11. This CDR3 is CASSPRLAGAGLNEQFF. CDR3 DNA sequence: TGTGCCAGCAGCCCCCGACTAGCGGGGGCCGGCCTCAATGAGCAGTTCTTC.

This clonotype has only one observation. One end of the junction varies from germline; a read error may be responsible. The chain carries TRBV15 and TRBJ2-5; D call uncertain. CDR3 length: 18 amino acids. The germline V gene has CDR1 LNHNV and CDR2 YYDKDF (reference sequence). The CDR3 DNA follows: TGTGTCACCAGCAGAGAATATTCAAGTTGGGGTACTCAAGAGACCCAGTACTTC. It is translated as CVTSREYSSWGTQETQYF.

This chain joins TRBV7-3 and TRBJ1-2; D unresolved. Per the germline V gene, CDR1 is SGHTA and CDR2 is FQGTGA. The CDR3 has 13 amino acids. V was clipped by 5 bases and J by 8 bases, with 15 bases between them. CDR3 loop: CASSLGMGLGYTF. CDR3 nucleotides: TGTGCCAGCAGCCTGGGGATGGGCTTGGGCTACACCTTC.

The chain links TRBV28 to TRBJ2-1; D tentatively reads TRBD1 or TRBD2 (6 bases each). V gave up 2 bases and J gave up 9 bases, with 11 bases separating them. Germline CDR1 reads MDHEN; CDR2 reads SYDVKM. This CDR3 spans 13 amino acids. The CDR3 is CASSLAEGGEQFF. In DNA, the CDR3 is TGTGCCAGCAGTTTAGCGGAGGGGGGTGAGCAGTTCTTC.

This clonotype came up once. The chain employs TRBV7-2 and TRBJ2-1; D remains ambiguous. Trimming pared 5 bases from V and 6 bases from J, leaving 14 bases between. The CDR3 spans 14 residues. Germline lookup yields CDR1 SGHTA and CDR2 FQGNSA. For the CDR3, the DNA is TGTGCCAGCAGCCCCCGCGAGTGGGGCAATGAGCAGTTCTTC. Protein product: CASSPREWGNEQFF.

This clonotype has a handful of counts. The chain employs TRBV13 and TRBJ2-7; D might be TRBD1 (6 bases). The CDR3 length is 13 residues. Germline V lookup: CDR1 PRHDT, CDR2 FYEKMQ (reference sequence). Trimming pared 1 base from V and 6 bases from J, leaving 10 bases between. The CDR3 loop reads CASSLAVRGEQYF. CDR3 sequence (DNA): TGTGCCAGCAGCTTAGCAGTCAGGGGCGAGCAGTACTTC.

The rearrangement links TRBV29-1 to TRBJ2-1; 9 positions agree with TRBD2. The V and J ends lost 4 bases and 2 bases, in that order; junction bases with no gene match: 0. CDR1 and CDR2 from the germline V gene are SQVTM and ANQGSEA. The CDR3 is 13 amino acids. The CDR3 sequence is CSVGTSAYNEQFF. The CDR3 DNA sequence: TGCAGCGTTGGGACTAGCGCCTACAATGAGCAGTTCTTC.